This T cell receptor beta chain was sequenced in a study of CD8 T cell repertoires and HIV-1 epitope variants. Overall study: Each of Twenty-five Gag and Nef epitope peptides stimulated a separate culture. Separate from the cultures, 1M uncultured T cells served as baseline.

Study-wide results and limits: Of about 10 antigen-specific beta clonotypes, more than 5 appeared to cross-react with escape variants.

The table came from immunoSEQ multiplex PCR; TCRdb's copy has only in-frame clones and leaves some out. This sample has roughly 6,600 clones, with more than 55% found just once. This clone is a singleton in its sample. Its antigen is unidentified. This CDR3 spans 14 amino acids. V lost 7 bases and J lost 5, with 17 bases in between. Germline-derived CDR1 and CDR2 are MNHEY and SVGAGI. The source of this sequence is a male donor with HIV. The chain recombines TRBV6-5 with TRBJ2-5, with D possibly being TRBD1 or TRBD2 (5 bases each). Sequenced sample: cultured CD8+ T cells derived from PBMCs. The CDR3 is CASKPPGTRETQYF. CDR3 coding DNA: TGTGCCAGCAAGCCCCCAGGGACCCGGGAGACCCAGTACTTC.